This T cell receptor (beta chain) was retrieved from a study of shared clonotypes between healthy human individuals. Germline values: CDR1 SGHTA, CDR2 FQGNSA. Trimming removed 1 base from V and 6 bases from J, with 13 bases in between. The CDR3 has 14 amino acids. The table came from immunoSEQ multiplex PCR; TCRdb's copy has only in-frame clones and leaves some out. The sample lists 2 million to 2.5 million clones; approximately 96% were seen once. In its sample, this clone was seen once. This chain uses TRBV7-2 with TRBJ2-7; TRBD2 might be the D (5 bases). Material for sequencing was naive CD4+ T cells sorted from blood. The sample's subset: CD45RA+ positively selected. This TCR was recovered from a man between 18 and 29 years old in good health. The CDR3 spells CASSLDPSFGEQYF. The CDR3 DNA reads as TGTGCCAGCAGCTTAGATCCTAGCTTCGGCGAGCAGTACTTC.